The 13 T cell receptor beta chains listed next were all sequenced from one sample in a study of T cells after yellow fever vaccination. TCRdb redid the calling of the 5' RACE reads with MiXCR, one entry per CDR3 protein. Among about 220,000 distinct CDR3 sequences, 3% to 3.5% were seen once, and the ten largest hold around 3%. The specimen comprised CD4+ T cells sorted from PBMCs, sampled 10 days after the yellow fever booster vaccination. Receptors were obtained from a man aged 18 to 35 who received the YFV17D yellow fever vaccine.

This clonotype appeared many times. The V call is TRBV5-1, the J call TRBJ1-1; D ambiguous. This CDR3 spans 14 amino acids. In germline, CDR1 is SGHRS, CDR2 YFSETQ. Trimming stripped 4 bases from V and 1 base from J, with 11 bases between. The CDR3 DNA reads as TGCGCCAGCAGCCGTACCGGGGAGAACACTGAAGCTTTCTTT. Encoded protein: CASSRTGENTEAFF.

This clonotype was detected only a few times. This chain links TRBV19 with TRBJ2-1; 9 bases fit TRBD2. J lost 3 bases, V lost 3 bases, and 6 bases had no gene match. The CDR3 covers 16 residues. The germline V gene has CDR1 LNHDA and CDR2 SQIVND (reference sequence). Written as DNA, the CDR3 is TGTGCCAGTAGTATGACTAGCGGTGATGTCTACAATGAGCAGTTCTTC. Its translation is CASSMTSGDVYNEQFF.

Ten or more counts support this clonotype. The CDR3 sequence: CASSLLGDRRLEAFF. In DNA form, the CDR3 reads TGTGCCAGCAGTTTATTAGGGGACAGACGACTAGAAGCTTTCTTT. The genes are TRBV12-3 or TRBV12-4 and TRBJ1-1; 7 bases align to TRBD1. V shed 2 bases and J 8 bases; nucleotides not matched to a gene: 11. The CDR3 totals 15 residues.

The chain links TRBV7-2 to TRBJ1-1; no clear D. V was clipped by 4 bases and J by 0 bases, with 9 bases between them. Per the germline V gene, CDR1 is SGHTA and CDR2 is FQGNSA. This CDR3 is built from 14 residues. The CDR3 sequence is CASSSSLMNTEAFF. In nucleotides, the CDR3 is TGTGCCAGCAGCTCCAGCCTGATGAACACTGAAGCTTTCTTT.

This clonotype was counted between two and nine times. This chain links TRBV6-5 with TRBJ2-2; tentative D call: TRBD2 (7 bases). The CDR3 runs 16 residues. V was pared by 5 bases and J by 0 bases, with 13 bases between. Per germline, CDR1 MNHEY and CDR2 SVGAGI. The CDR3 bases are TGTGCCAGCAGTATGAGGGGGGGGACGAACACCGGGGAGCTGTTTTTT. Translated: CASSMRGGTNTGELFF.

This clonotype appeared many times. V gene TRBV24-1 combines with J gene TRBJ2-3; 7 bases map to TRBD1. Germline CDR1 KGHDR, CDR2 SFDVKD. There are 14 residues in the CDR3. Trimming at V came to 3 bases and at J to 3 bases, leaving 2 bases not matched to a gene. The CDR3 sequence is CATSDTGETDTQYF. In nucleotides, the CDR3 is TGTGCCACCAGTGATACAGGGGAGACAGATACGCAGTATTTT.

This chain uses TRBV18 with TRBJ2-3; D remains unclear. Trimming removed 3 bases from V and 0 bases from J, with 7 bases in between. Germline values: CDR1 KGHSH, CDR2 LQKENI. This CDR3 is 14 amino acids long. For the CDR3, the DNA is TGTGCCAGCTCACCCTTGCCTAGCACAGATACGCAGTATTTT. This gives the protein CASSPLPSTDTQYF.

There are many counts of this clonotype. This CDR3 is CASSLDRGGYGYTF. CDR3 nucleotides: TGTGCCAGCAGTCTTGACAGGGGTGGCTATGGCTACACCTTC. The chain carries TRBV2 and TRBJ1-2, with 8 bases fitting TRBD1. V dropped 5 bases and J dropped 4; count of bases not matched to a gene: 6. The CDR3 totals 14 residues. CDR1 and CDR2 from the germline V gene are SNHLY and FYNNEI.

This clonotype was counted only a few times. The rearrangement links TRBV12-3 or TRBV12-4 to TRBJ2-5; weak D call: TRBD1 (5 bases). Trimming stripped 4 bases from V and 0 bases from J, with 15 bases between. The CDR3 is 16 residues long. CDR3 sequence: CASSWAGASYQETQYF. CDR3 DNA sequence: TGTGCCAGCAGTTGGGCTGGGGCCTCCTACCAAGAGACCCAGTACTTC.

The chain has TRBV7-2 and TRBJ2-7, with D possibly TRBD2 on 7 matching bases. Germline CDR1 and CDR2: SGHTA and FQGNSA. This CDR3 is 16 amino acids long. The V and J ends lost 1 base and 5 bases respectively, with 18 bases between them. CDR3 in amino acids: CASSLEGSGGPHEQYV. In nucleotides, the CDR3 is TGTGCCAGCAGCTTAGAAGGCTCCGGGGGGCCTCACGAGCAGTACGTC.

There are many counts of this clonotype. V is TRBV7-2 and J is TRBJ2-7; the D gene is possibly TRBD2 (5 bases). The CDR3 has 13 amino acids. Trimming removed 5 bases at V and 5 bases at J, with 13 bases between. Germline values: CDR1 SGHTA, CDR2 FQGNSA. CDR3 sequence: CASSQRMEDEQYV. The CDR3 DNA sequence: TGTGCCAGCAGCCAACGGATGGAGGACGAGCAGTACGTC.

This clonotype has a handful of counts. The V gene is TRBV11-2, the J gene TRBJ1-4; 7 bases map to TRBD1. The CDR3 is 14 residues long. Germline lookup yields CDR1 SGHAT and CDR2 FQNNGV. V lost 6 bases and J lost 5; bases outside the gene matches: 6. CDR3 coding DNA: TGTGCCAGCAGGCCACAGGGGTGGAATGAAAAACTGTTTTTT. It yields the protein CASRPQGWNEKLFF. The full variable domain, with the rest looked up from reference TRBV11-2 and TRBJ1-4, is EAGVAQSPRYKIIEKRQSVAFWCNPISGHATLYWYQQILGQGPKLLIQFQNNGVVDDSQLPKDRFSAERLKGVDSTLKIQPAKLEDSAVYLCASRPQGWNEKLFFGSGTQLSVL.

This clonotype was found many times. The chain combines TRBV27 with TRBJ1-1, with TRBD1 matching over 7 bases. Germline V lookup: CDR1 MNHEY, CDR2 SMNVEV (reference sequence). The CDR3 consists of 14 residues. Unmatched junction bases numbered 10, after V lost 5 bases and J lost 7 bases. CDR3 DNA sequence: TGTGCCAGCAGTCTAACCCGGGACAGCAGTGAAGCTTTCTTT. Residues: CASSLTRDSSEAFF.